Each of the 24 T cell receptor beta chains below was sequenced from the same sample in a study of OX40 agonist ivuxolimab in advanced cancers. Libraries were prepared by immunoSEQ multiplex PCR; TCRdb keeps only in-frame clonotypes and omits some of them. The data contain 60,000 to 65,000 clones, approximately 84% of them singletons. The source material was CD4+ or CD8+ T cells sorted from blood, sampled in a trial of the OX40 agonist ivuxolimab. Source of these receptors: an adult with an advanced solid tumor such as melanoma, head and neck, liver or kidney cancer.

This sequence joins TRBV15 and TRBJ1-1, with D unresolved. Germline CDR1 LNHNV, CDR2 YYDKDF (reference sequence). V was clipped by 0 bases and J by 0 bases, with 17 bases between them. CDR3 length: 18 residues. The CDR3 protein is CATSRDLIGRTMNTEAFF. The DNA of the CDR3 is TGTGCCACCAGCAGAGATTTGATCGGACGGACTATGAACACTGAAGCTTTCTTT.

This chain connects TRBV11-3 to TRBJ1-1, with a tentative D call TRBD1 (6 bases). Germline CDR1 SGHNT, CDR2 YENEEA. With 6 bases removed from V and 0 bases from J, the gap between germline ends came to 8 bases. The CDR3 consists of 13 residues. The CDR3 reads CASRDRLNTEAFF. As DNA, the CDR3 is TGTGCCAGCAGGGACAGATTGAACACTGAAGCTTTCTTT.

The chain's CDR3 is CASSPQGVGTEAFF. The CDR3 DNA reads as TGCGCCAGCAGCCCCCAGGGGGTGGGGACTGAAGCTTTCTTT. The chain combines TRBV5-1 with TRBJ1-1; 7 bases are shared with TRBD1. The CDR3 totals 14 residues. Per the germline V gene, CDR1 is SGHRS and CDR2 is YFSETQ. Trimming removed 4 bases from V and 5 bases from J; junction bases left unmatched: 8. Filled out from reference TRBV5-1 and TRBJ1-1, the complete variable domain reads KAGVTQTPRYLIKTRGQQVTLSCSPISGHRSVSWYQQTPGQGLQFLFEYFSETQRNKGNFPGRFSGRQFSNSRSEMNVSTLELGDSALYLCASSPQGVGTEAFFGQGTRLTVV.

This chain uses TRBV2 with TRBJ2-1; D is possibly TRBD1 (5 bases). The CDR3 sequence is 11 residues long. Trimming stripped 2 bases from V and 15 bases from J, with 11 bases between. The V gene's germline CDR1 is SNHLY and CDR2 FYNNEI. The CDR3 region has the DNA TGTGCCAGCAGTGAAAACGTTAGGGGGTTCTTC. Translating gives CASSENVRGFF.

The chain combines TRBV5-6 with TRBJ2-2; D possibly corresponds to TRBD2 (6 bases). The CDR3 is 16 amino acids. The V end lost 1 base, the J end lost 6 bases, and 16 bases lay between the germline ends. Germline V gives CDR1 SGHDT, CDR2 YYEEEE. The DNA for the CDR3 is TGTGCCAGCAGCTTGAATGCGGAGGGGTTGGCCGGGGAGCTGTTTTTT. Translating gives CASSLNAEGLAGELFF.

This clone appeared a single time. V usage is TRBV5-6 and J usage is TRBJ1-1; D unresolved. There are 12 residues in the CDR3. Germline lookup yields CDR1 SGHDT and CDR2 YYEEEE. V was cut by 0 bases and J by 7 bases, with 7 bases left in between. CDR3 region: CASSLGGYEAFF. The CDR3 bases are TGTGCCAGCAGCTTGGGAGGGTATGAAGCTTTCTTT.

The gene calls are TRBV2 and TRBJ2-5; 7 bases align to TRBD1. The J call may be faulty, since TRBJ2-7 better matches the DNA end. The CDR3 length is 14 residues. Germline V gene data show CDR1 as SNHLY and CDR2 as FYNNEI. DNA of the CDR3: TGTGCCAGCAGTTCAATTATAGGGGGCGGCGAGCAGTACTTC. It encodes CASSSIIGGGEQYF.

The rearrangement uses TRBV5-1 and TRBJ1-1, with unresolved D. CDR1 SGHRS and CDR2 YFSETQ come from the germline V gene. CDR3 length: 13 amino acids. V lost 2 bases and J lost 1, with 6 bases in between. The CDR3 loop reads CASSFPGNTEAFF. DNA for the CDR3: TGCGCCAGCAGCTTTCCAGGGAACACTGAAGCTTTCTTT.

This sequence joins TRBV4-3 and TRBJ2-1, with a possible D match to TRBD1 (6 bases). The V and J ends lost 0 bases and 7 bases respectively, with 19 bases between them. The CDR3 is 17 residues long. Per germline, CDR1 LGHNA and CDR2 YSLEER. CDR3 DNA sequence: TGCGCCAGCAGCCAAGAAATCGTACGGGAAGGGGGTAATGAGCAGTTCTTC. Its protein is CASSQEIVREGGNEQFF.

V and J are TRBV7-3 and TRBJ1-1, with TRBD1 identical over 8 bases. Germline CDR1 is SGHTA and CDR2 is FQGTGA. The ends lost 4 bases at V and 4 bases at J; junction bases unmatched: 5. There are 14 residues in the CDR3. The DNA of the CDR3 is TGTGCCAGCAGCTCGACAGGGGCTGTCACTGAAGCTTTCTTT. Its protein product is CASSSTGAVTEAFF.

This rearrangement joins TRBV29-1 to TRBJ1-1; maybe TRBD1 (5 bases). The CDR3 has 17 residues. Germline V gives CDR1 SQVTM, CDR2 ANQGSEA. Trimming left V 1 base short and J 3 bases short, with 21 bases between. CDR3 coding DNA: TGCAGCGTTGAAGGTCTCCCGGGACGCCGAGGGGACACTGAAGCTTTCTTT. Protein: CSVEGLPGRRGDTEAFF.

V is TRBV28 and J is TRBJ1-2, with 9 bases matching TRBD1. The CDR3 has 15 amino acids. V lost 6 bases, J lost 7 bases, and 12 bases stayed unmatched. Germline loops: CDR1 MDHEN, CDR2 SYDVKM. The CDR3 sequence is CASRPPGQGSSGYTF. The CDR3 bases are TGTGCCAGCAGACCACCGGGACAGGGATCCTCTGGCTACACCTTC.

This sequence joins TRBV7-2 and TRBJ2-5, with D hard to call. Germline assignment: CDR1 SGHTA and CDR2 FQGNSA. CDR3 length: 14 residues. V was pared by 4 bases and J by 5 bases, with 14 bases between. The CDR3 sequence is CASSSSIGRETQYF. CDR3 sequence (DNA): TGTGCCAGCAGCTCCTCGATAGGCAGGGAGACCCAGTACTTC.

This clone appeared a few times. The chain carries TRBV2 and TRBJ2-7; D remains unclear. The germline V and J ends were trimmed by 7 bases and 3 bases, with 7 bases remaining between them. CDR1 is SNHLY, CDR2 FYNNEI, per germline. The CDR3 loop spans 11 amino acids. CDR3 sequence reads: CASTVFYEQYF. CDR3 nucleotides: TGTGCCAGCACGGTCTTCTACGAGCAGTACTTC.

This chain connects TRBV9 to TRBJ2-2; D not resolved. The germline V gene has CDR1 SGDLS and CDR2 YYNGEE. The V end lost 4 bases, the J end lost 1 base, and 11 bases lay between the germline ends. CDR3 length equals 15 residues. CDR3 region: CASSPRRVNTGELFF. The CDR3 DNA reads as TGTGCCAGCAGCCCCCGTAGGGTGAACACCGGGGAGCTGTTTTTT.

This chain connects TRBV9 to TRBJ2-5; 12 nucleotides match TRBD2. The V gene end was trimmed by 0 bases and the J gene end by 5 bases; junction bases not matched to a gene: 5. The germline V gene has CDR1 SGDLS and CDR2 YYNGEE. The CDR3 is 16 residues long. In DNA form, the CDR3 reads TGTGCCAGCAGCGTAGGAGCTAGCGGGGGGGCGGAGACCCAGTACTTC. This translates into CASSVGASGGAETQYF.

The V gene is TRBV2, the J gene TRBJ2-1, with 10 bases identical to TRBD2. V gave up 4 bases and J gave up 7 bases; unmatched junction bases: 7. Germline V lookup: CDR1 SNHLY, CDR2 FYNNEI. This CDR3 has 15 residues. CDR3 nucleotides: TGTGCCAGCAGTGTCCCCAGCGGGAGGGGGAATGAGCAGTTCTTC. Translated, it gives CASSVPSGRGNEQFF.

The rearrangement links TRBV9 to TRBJ2-3; D uncertain. The germline gives CDR1 SGDLS, CDR2 YYNGEE. This CDR3 is built from 14 residues. Trimming took off 4 bases at V and 4 bases at J, with 13 bases between the two ends. Here the CDR3 reads CASSQNSRADTQYF. The CDR3 nucleotides read TGTGCCAGCAGCCAGAATTCAAGGGCAGATACGCAGTATTTT.

J is TRBJ1-1 and V is TRBV27; possible D gene TRBD1, 6 bases. Between the trimmed V and J ends, which lost 5 bases and 4 bases, there was a span of 11 bases. Germline CDR1 MNHEY, CDR2 SMNVEV (reference sequence). There are 13 residues in the CDR3. CDR3 amino acids: CASSQQGRTEAFF. In DNA, the CDR3 is TGTGCCAGCAGTCAACAGGGTCGCACTGAAGCTTTCTTT.

The J gene is TRBJ2-7, the V gene TRBV5-1; 11 positions agree with TRBD1. The CDR3 is made up of 14 amino acids. The V and J ends lost 0 bases and 6 bases, in that order; junction bases with no gene match: 2. Germline loops: CDR1 SGHRS, CDR2 YFSETQ. CDR3 sequence: CASSLGGQGAEQYF. The CDR3 nucleotides read TGCGCCAGCAGCTTGGGTGGACAGGGGGCCGAGCAGTACTTC.

The chain has TRBV5-4 and TRBJ2-1; possibly TRBD1 or TRBD2 for D (6 bases each). Trimming left V 4 bases short and J 2 bases short, with 13 bases between. This CDR3 is built from 15 residues. CDR1 and CDR2 from the germline V gene are SGHNT and YYREEE (reference sequence). CDR3 sequence: CASSLPEGAYNEQFF. Written as DNA, the CDR3 is TGTGCCAGCAGCCTACCGGAGGGGGCCTACAATGAGCAGTTCTTC.

The genes are TRBV14 and TRBJ1-2, with D tentatively TRBD1 (6 bases). This CDR3 is built from 13 residues. The V gene lost 10 bases and the J gene lost 2 bases, with 14 bases spanning the gap. Germline values: CDR1 SGHDN, CDR2 FVKESK. This CDR3 is CATASGQNYGYTF. CDR3 in DNA: TGTGCCACTGCTTCCGGACAGAACTATGGCTACACCTTC.

The chain couples TRBV6-1 to TRBJ1-5; 7 bases are shared with TRBD1. The CDR3 loop spans 16 amino acids. CDR1 MNHNS and CDR2 SASEGT come from the germline V gene. With 2 bases clipped from V and 5 bases from J, the junction kept 9 bases outside the gene matches. The CDR3 nucleotides read TGTGCCAGCAGTGAACATAATGGGCAGGGGGATCAGCCCCAGCATTTT. Translated: CASSEHNGQGDQPQHF.

V usage is TRBV27 and J usage is TRBJ2-1; D gene uncertain. Trimming removed 2 bases at V and 7 bases at J, with 12 bases between. CDR3 length: 14 residues. Germline V lookup: CDR1 MNHEY, CDR2 SMNVEV (reference sequence). In DNA form, the CDR3 reads TGTGCCAGCAGTTTAGTGACCTTTTCGAATGAGCAGTTCTTC. Translation gives CASSLVTFSNEQFF.